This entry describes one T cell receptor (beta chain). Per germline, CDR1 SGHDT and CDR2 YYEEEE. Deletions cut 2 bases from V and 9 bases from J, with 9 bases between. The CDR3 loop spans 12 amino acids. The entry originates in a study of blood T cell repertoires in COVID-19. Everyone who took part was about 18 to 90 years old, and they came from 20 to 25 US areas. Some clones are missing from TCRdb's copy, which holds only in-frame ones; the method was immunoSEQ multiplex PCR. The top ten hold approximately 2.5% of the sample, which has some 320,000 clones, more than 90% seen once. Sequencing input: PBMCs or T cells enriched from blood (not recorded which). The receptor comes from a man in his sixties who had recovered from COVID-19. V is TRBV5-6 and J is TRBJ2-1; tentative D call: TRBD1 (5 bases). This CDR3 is CASSFRGAEQFF. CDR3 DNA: TGTGCCAGCAGCTTTAGGGGTGCTGAGCAGTTCTTC.